What follows describes a single T cell receptor beta chain. The CDR3 runs to 15 residues. Trimming cost V 5 bases and J 2 bases; bases outside gene matches: 9. CDR1 and CDR2 from the germline V gene are MDHEN and SYDVKM. In the original processing: Reference gene primer amplification gave nucleated cell count estimates. Clones were sequenced by immunoSEQ multiplex PCR, and TCRdb holds only the in-frame ones, with some missing. V and J calls and clone size are given by that table; D and trimming were obtained from the DNA. The sample has 250,000 to 350,000 clones, about 89% seen once. The data were obtained in a study of blood T cell repertoires in COVID-19. Study at large: Researchers got acute and convalescent COVID-19 samples from the United States, Italy and Spain. T cells, B-cell-depleted T cells, or PBMCs supplied cDNA or gDNA.

This chain joins TRBV28 and TRBJ2-7; 7 bases match TRBD2. This TCR was recovered from a man younger than 45 with acute or convalescent COVID-19. The sequenced sample consisted of peripheral blood. CDR3 nucleotides: TGTGCCAGCAGTCCTTCTAGCGGAAAACCCTACGAGCAGTACTTC. Translation gives CASSPSSGKPYEQYF.